The 32 T cell receptor beta chains presented below share a single source sample, sequenced in a study of blood T cells in healthy people across ages. Primed by a sample-barcoded 5' primer and a J-beta primer mix, a second PCR proceeded for roughly 6 to 12 cycles. In TCRdb, the 5' RACE reads were re-called with MiXCR into one record per CDR3 protein. The data show approximately 690,000 distinct CDR3 sequences, with around three fifths seen just once and 30% to 45% held by the top ten. Sequencing was done on a sample of blood. The receptors here all came from a man between 60 and 75 years old in good health.

A remark on this clonotype: The junction differs from germline at one of its ends, possibly a read error. The chain links TRBV11-2 to TRBJ1-2; D is unresolved. This CDR3 region has 15 residues. Looked up from germline, CDR1 is SGHAT and CDR2 is FQNNGV. CDR3 DNA: TGTGCCAGCAGCTTAGATATGCAGCAGCCTTATGGTTACACCTTC. Translation gives CASSLDMQQPYGYTF.

This clonotype has just a few counts. The chain uses TRBV6-2 or TRBV6-3 and TRBJ2-2; D is unresolved. CDR3 length: 12 residues. Looked up from germline, CDR1 is MNHEY and CDR2 is SVGEGT. V lost 7 bases and J lost 3, with 6 bases in between. This CDR3 reads CASTTYTGELFF. The DNA of the CDR3 is TGTGCCAGCACTACGTACACCGGGGAGCTGTTTTTT.

This chain links TRBV9 with TRBJ2-5; D is tentatively TRBD1 or TRBD2 (5 bases each). The germline CDR1 and CDR2 sequences are SGDLS and YYNGEE. This CDR3 is built from 13 residues. The V gene lost 1 base and the J gene lost 4 bases, with 8 bases spanning the gap. The CDR3: CASSVRDGETQYF. The CDR3 DNA reads as TGTGCCAGCAGCGTAAGGGACGGAGAGACCCAGTACTTC.

This chain uses TRBV5-1 with TRBJ2-5; D unclear. The CDR3 consists of 16 residues. Trimming shortened V by 0 bases and J by 1 base, and 13 bases separated the two germline ends. CDR1 SGHRS and CDR2 YFSETQ come from the germline V gene. The CDR3, as DNA: TGCGCCAGCAGCTTGGACGGCAGGTTGTTCCAAGAGACCCAGTACTTC. It encodes CASSLDGRLFQETQYF.

This sequence joins TRBV27 and TRBJ1-6; TRBD1 might be the D (6 bases). The length of the CDR3 is 17 residues. CDR1 is MNHEY and CDR2 is SMNVEV in the germline V gene (reference sequence). The ends were cut back, 5 bases at V and 3 bases at J, with 17 bases in the middle. CDR3 coding DNA: TGTGCCAGCAGTCGCACACAGGGCTTCAACTATAATTCACCCCTCCACTTT. Its protein is CASSRTQGFNYNSPLHF.

This rearrangement joins TRBV12-3 or TRBV12-4 to TRBJ2-3; 7 nucleotides align to TRBD2. This CDR3 region has 14 residues. The V and J ends lost 5 bases and 4 bases, in that order; junction bases with no gene match: 6. The CDR3 nucleotides read TGTGCCAGCAGTCGCGGGGGTGGGTCAGATACGCAGTATTTT. The encoded protein is CASSRGGGSDTQYF.

This chain connects TRBV3-1 to TRBJ2-7; no clear D. TRBJ2-5 explains the end of the DNA better; the J call may be wrong. In germline, CDR1 is LGHDT, CDR2 YNNKEL (reference sequence). The CDR3 totals 15 residues. The CDR3 spells CASSQDRPYSETQYF. The CDR3 DNA follows: TGTGCCAGCAGCCAAGATAGACCCTATTCGGAGACCCAGTACTTC.

The J gene is TRBJ2-4, the V gene TRBV3-1, with TRBD1 matching 9 bases. CDR1 is LGHDT and CDR2 is YNNKEL in the germline V gene (reference sequence). The junction had 10 bases not matched to a gene; V was cut back by 3 bases and J by 13 bases. The CDR3 is made up of 14 amino acids. CDR3 sequence: CASSQIRDRDPQYF. DNA of the CDR3: TGTGCCAGCAGCCAGATCCGGGACAGGGATCCGCAGTACTTC.

The chain is built from TRBV6-1 and TRBJ2-5; the match to TRBD2 covers 13 bases. The CDR3 has 17 residues. V dropped 4 bases and J dropped 4; count of bases not matched to a gene: 9. Per the germline V gene, CDR1 is MNHNS and CDR2 is SASEGT. The CDR3 loop reads CASSVTSGGPQGETQYF. Written as DNA, the CDR3 is TGTGCCAGCAGTGTGACTAGCGGGGGGCCGCAAGGAGAGACCCAGTACTTC.

DNA of the CDR3: TGTGCCAGCAGGCCGGGACAGTTCAACGAGCAGTACTTC. It specifies CASRPGQFNEQYF. The chain uses TRBV12-3 or TRBV12-4 and TRBJ2-7; 7 bases are a match to TRBD1. Trimming at V came to 6 bases and at J to 5 bases, leaving 7 bases not matched to a gene. The CDR3 is 13 amino acids.

The gene calls are TRBV6-6 and TRBJ1-2; 7 nucleotides align to TRBD1. This CDR3 region has 14 residues. Unmatched junction bases numbered 7, after V lost 6 bases and J lost 3 bases. Germline CDR1 is MNHNY and CDR2 is SVGAGI (reference sequence). CDR3 loop: CASRIQGLDYGYTF. The DNA for the CDR3 is TGTGCCAGCAGAATACAGGGGTTGGACTATGGCTACACCTTC.

J is TRBJ2-3 and V is TRBV20-1, with a tentative D call TRBD2 (5 bases). The CDR3 spans 13 residues. Germline values: CDR1 DFQATT, CDR2 SNEGSKA (reference sequence). V was pared by 6 bases and J by 3 bases, with 13 bases between. CDR3 coding DNA: TGCAGTGCCGGTTTTCCGGGGACAGATACGCAGTATTTT. It codes for CSAGFPGTDTQYF.

This clonotype was observed a handful of times. The chain links TRBV20-1 to TRBJ1-2; no definite D call. The CDR3 runs to 11 residues. The V end was cut by 5 bases, the J end by 3 bases, with 7 bases between. From germline, CDR1 is DFQATT and CDR2 SNEGSKA (reference sequence). The CDR3 DNA follows: TGCAGTGCTCCACGGGACTATGGCTACACCTTC. It codes for CSAPRDYGYTF.

The chain joins TRBV7-9 to TRBJ1-1; maybe TRBD1 (6 bases). CDR3 size: 15 residues. CDR1 is SEHNR and CDR2 is FQNEAQ in the germline V gene (reference sequence). Trimming removed 5 bases from V and 4 bases from J, with 17 bases in between. In DNA, the CDR3 is TGTGCCAGCAGCCCGGGGTATGGGGGCCTCACTGAAGCTTTCTTT. Translated: CASSPGYGGLTEAFF.

The chain recombines TRBV20-1 with TRBJ2-4, with D hard to call. The J call may be in error: the DNA end matches TRBJ2-7 better. The CDR3 consists of 13 residues. Germline V CDR1 and CDR2: DFQATT, SNEGSKA (reference sequence). The CDR3: CSASHSSSYEQYF. The CDR3 region has the DNA TGCAGTGCTAGTCACAGTTCCTCCTACGAGCAGTACTTC.

V is TRBV2 and J is TRBJ2-5; D ambiguous. This CDR3 has 15 amino acids. Germline lookup yields CDR1 SNHLY and CDR2 FYNNEI. V lost 6 bases, J lost 5 bases, and 19 bases lay in between. The CDR3 sequence is CASRVDGAPRETQYF. The CDR3 nucleotides are TGTGCCAGCAGGGTTGACGGAGCTCCCCGGGAGACCCAGTACTTC. The full variable domain, rest sourced from reference TRBV2 and TRBJ2-5, is EPEVTQTPSHQVTQMGQEVILRCVPISNHLYFYWYRQILGQKVEFLVSFYNNEISEKSEIFDDQFSVERPDGSNFTLKIRSTKLEDSAMYFCASRVDGAPRETQYFGPGTRLLVL.

This clonotype has just a few counts. The V call is TRBV12-3 or TRBV12-4, the J call TRBJ2-7; maybe TRBD2 (5 bases). V was pared by 6 bases and J by 5 bases, with 26 bases between. This CDR3 comprises 17 residues. The CDR3 spells CASSPPFAGPSEDEQYF. CDR3 coding DNA: TGTGCCAGCAGCCCTCCCTTTGCGGGTCCTAGTGAGGACGAGCAGTACTTC.

The J gene is TRBJ1-1, the V gene TRBV20-1, with 11 nucleotides matching TRBD1. V shed 5 bases and J 11 bases; nucleotides not matched to a gene: 16. CDR1 and CDR2 from the germline V gene are DFQATT and SNEGSKA (reference sequence). CDR3 size: 15 residues. CDR3 sequence: CSAPQKRGQGGLAFF. The DNA of the CDR3 is TGCAGTGCTCCCCAGAAACGGGGACAGGGGGGGTTGGCTTTCTTT.

This chain connects TRBV5-5 to TRBJ2-4; 7 bases align to TRBD1. The DNA end lines up better with TRBJ2-7; the J call may be wrong. The CDR3 is made up of 14 amino acids. From germline, CDR1 is SGHKS and CDR2 YYEKEE (reference sequence). This CDR3 is CASSLFYRGSEQYF. The CDR3 DNA follows: TGTGCCAGCAGCTTATTCTACAGGGGCAGCGAGCAGTACTTC.

This sequence joins TRBV5-6 and TRBJ2-5; possibly TRBD1 for D (5 bases). The V end was cut by 7 bases, the J end by 5 bases, with 12 bases between. The CDR3 is made up of 12 amino acids. Per germline, CDR1 SGHDT and CDR2 YYEEEE. The CDR3 DNA is TGTGCCAGCGGCCTAAAGGGGGAGACCCAGTACTTC. It yields the protein CASGLKGETQYF.

The chain carries TRBV4-2 and TRBJ2-1; D is perhaps TRBD2 (5 bases). V shed 4 bases and J shed 6 bases, with 13 bases lying between them. Per germline, CDR1 LGHNA and CDR2 YNFKEQ. The length of the CDR3 is 14 residues. Here the CDR3 DNA reads TGTGCCAGCAGCCCGTCCGAGGACTCCAATGAGCAGTTCTTC. Amino acid sequence: CASSPSEDSNEQFF.

The genes are TRBV10-1 and TRBJ2-2; weak D call: TRBD2 (5 bases). V was clipped by 0 bases and J by 3 bases, with 14 bases between them. Germline CDR1 WNHNN, CDR2 SYGVQD (reference sequence). This CDR3 has 17 amino acids. In nucleotides, the CDR3 is TGCGCCAGCAGTGAGTCGGCGGGCCCTAGCTACACCGGGGAGCTGTTTTTT. Translated: CASSESAGPSYTGELFF.

This chain connects TRBV3-1 to TRBJ2-1, with 10 bases fitting TRBD2. V dropped 4 bases and J dropped 4; count of bases not matched to a gene: 4. The CDR3 extends over 15 amino acids. CDR1 LGHDT and CDR2 YNNKEL come from the germline V gene (reference sequence). This CDR3 reads CASSPSSGGYNEQFF. The CDR3 DNA sequence: TGTGCCAGCAGCCCTTCTAGCGGGGGTTACAATGAGCAGTTCTTC.

This rearrangement joins TRBV29-1 to TRBJ1-5; weak D call: TRBD1 (6 bases). V was trimmed by 6 bases and J by 5 bases, leaving 14 bases between them. Germline-derived CDR1 and CDR2 are SQVTM and ANQGSEA. The CDR3 is 13 amino acids. CDR3 sequence (DNA): TGCAGCGTGGGTGCAGGGGTCCATCAGCCCCAGCATTTT. It encodes CSVGAGVHQPQHF.

This chain joins TRBV13 and TRBJ2-7; D uncertain. Germline V gives CDR1 PRHDT, CDR2 FYEKMQ (reference sequence). The CDR3 totals 15 residues. Trimming pared 4 bases from V and 4 bases from J, leaving 17 bases between. This chain's CDR3 is CASSSQRLGFYEQYF. In DNA, the CDR3 is TGTGCCAGCAGCTCCCAACGGTTGGGGTTTTACGAGCAGTACTTC.

This clonotype was recorded a few times. This chain connects TRBV12-3 or TRBV12-4 to TRBJ2-3; 7 bases map to TRBD2. V shed 6 bases, J shed 1 base, and the junction held 4 bases outside the gene matches. The CDR3 is 14 amino acids. The CDR3 region has the DNA TGTGCCAGCAGAACTAGCGACCGCACAGATACGCAGTATTTT. It is translated as CASRTSDRTDTQYF.

V is TRBV27 and J is TRBJ2-1; TRBD2 matches at 9 bases. CDR3 length: 16 amino acids. V lost 2 bases to trimming and J lost 9 bases; unmatched junction nucleotides: 11. CDR1 is MNHEY, CDR2 SMNVEV, per germline (reference sequence). CDR3 sequence: CASSLIPGGGAGEQFF. The CDR3 DNA reads TGTGCCAGCAGTTTAATCCCTGGCGGGGGGGCCGGTGAGCAGTTCTTC.

This chain uses TRBV21-1 with TRBJ1-1; the listed D gene, TRBD1, was not tested against the DNA. TRBV21-1 is labeled a pseudogene. The CDR3 is 15 amino acids. The CDR3 coding sequence is TGTGCCAGCAGCAAAGAGGGGACCATTAACACTGAAGCTTTCTTT. It specifies CASSKEGTINTEAFF.

In this sample, this clonotype turned up a few times. The V gene is TRBV3-1, the J gene TRBJ2-7, with D perhaps matching TRBD1 (5 bases). CDR1 is LGHDT, CDR2 YNNKEL, per germline (reference sequence). This CDR3 spans 15 amino acids. V was cut by 0 bases and J by 2 bases, with 11 bases left in between. CDR3 bases: TGTGCCAGCAGCCAAGAACCCCAGGGTGCCTACGAGCAGTACTTC. Amino acids: CASSQEPQGAYEQYF.

This sequence joins TRBV29-1 and TRBJ1-1; D uncertain. V lost 4 bases and J lost 1, with 10 bases in between. The CDR3 is 13 residues long. Germline V gene data show CDR1 as SQVTM and CDR2 as ANQGSEA. As DNA, the CDR3 is TGCAGCGTTGGGGAACTAGGGAACACTGAAGCTTTCTTT. It is translated as CSVGELGNTEAFF.

The V gene is TRBV28, the J gene TRBJ2-4, with D unclear. CDR1 and CDR2 from the germline V gene are MDHEN and SYDVKM. This CDR3 region has 15 residues. V was cut by 3 bases and J by 1 base, with 10 bases left in between. This CDR3 is CASSFKIGAKNIQYF. For the CDR3, the DNA is TGTGCCAGCAGTTTTAAGATTGGGGCCAAAAACATTCAGTACTTC.

Only one count was recorded for this clonotype. The gene calls are TRBV15 and TRBJ1-5; D gene uncertain. Between the trimmed V and J ends, which lost 5 bases and 4 bases, there was a span of 15 bases. The length of the CDR3 is 15 residues. CDR1 is LNHNV and CDR2 is YYDKDF in the germline V gene (reference sequence). For the CDR3, the DNA is TGTGCCACCAGCGACGGAAGGCGGACTAATCAGCCCCAGCATTTT. This sequence encodes CATSDGRRTNQPQHF.